This T cell receptor (beta chain) was sequenced for a study of shared clonotypes between healthy human individuals. Recent vaccinations or acute infections were absent in the healthy HIV-negative adult donors. Study-level results: The naive CD4 repertoires of several donors were compared, and approximately 5% of clonotypes were shared.

Concerning this clone itself: As yet, its antigen is unknown.

The assay was carried out at the deep level. Method: immunoSEQ multiplex PCR; TCRdb's copy keeps in-frame clones and lacks some. The data hold some 790,000 clones, with just under 75% observed a single time. V was trimmed by 10 bases and J by 2 bases, leaving 18 bases between them. Per germline, CDR1 SNHLY and CDR2 FYNNEI. CDR3 length equals 14 residues. Sequencing was carried out using memory CD4+ T cells sorted from blood. Subset denoted: CD45RA-negative fraction. The receptor's source is a woman aged 30 to 39 in good health. This sequence joins TRBV2 and TRBJ2-7; possible D gene TRBD1, 5 bases. The DNA of the CDR3 is TGTGCCAACTCAGCCGCTCGACAGACCTACGAGCAGTACTTC. It is translated as CANSAARQTYEQYF.